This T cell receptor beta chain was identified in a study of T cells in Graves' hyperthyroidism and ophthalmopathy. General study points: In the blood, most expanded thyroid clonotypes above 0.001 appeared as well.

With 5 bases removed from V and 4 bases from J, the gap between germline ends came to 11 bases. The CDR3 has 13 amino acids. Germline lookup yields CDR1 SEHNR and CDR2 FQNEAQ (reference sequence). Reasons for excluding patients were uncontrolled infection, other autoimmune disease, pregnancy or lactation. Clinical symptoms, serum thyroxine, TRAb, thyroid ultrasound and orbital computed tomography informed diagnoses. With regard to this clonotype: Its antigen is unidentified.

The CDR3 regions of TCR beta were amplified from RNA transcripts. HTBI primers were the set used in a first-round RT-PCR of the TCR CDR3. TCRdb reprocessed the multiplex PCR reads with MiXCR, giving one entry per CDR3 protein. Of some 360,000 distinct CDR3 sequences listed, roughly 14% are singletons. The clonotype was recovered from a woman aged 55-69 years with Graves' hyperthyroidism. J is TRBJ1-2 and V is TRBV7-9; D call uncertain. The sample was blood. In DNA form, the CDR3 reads TGTGCCAGCAGCCCCCGGCAGGCCTATGGCTACACCTTC. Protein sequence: CASSPRQAYGYTF.